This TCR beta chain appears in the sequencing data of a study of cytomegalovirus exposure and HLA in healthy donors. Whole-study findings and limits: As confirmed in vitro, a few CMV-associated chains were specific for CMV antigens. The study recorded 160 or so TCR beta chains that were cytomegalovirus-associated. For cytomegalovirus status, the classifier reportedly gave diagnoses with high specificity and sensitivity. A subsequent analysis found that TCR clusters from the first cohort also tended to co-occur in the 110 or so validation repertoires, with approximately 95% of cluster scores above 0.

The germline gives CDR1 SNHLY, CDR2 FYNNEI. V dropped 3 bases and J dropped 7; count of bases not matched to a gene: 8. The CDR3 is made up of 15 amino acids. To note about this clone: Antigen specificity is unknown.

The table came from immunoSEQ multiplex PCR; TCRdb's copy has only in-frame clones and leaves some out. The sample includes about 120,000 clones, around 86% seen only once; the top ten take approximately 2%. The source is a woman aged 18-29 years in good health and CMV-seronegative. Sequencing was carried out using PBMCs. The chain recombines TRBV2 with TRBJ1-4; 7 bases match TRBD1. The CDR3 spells CASSDIQGQSEKLFF. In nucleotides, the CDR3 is TGTGCCAGCAGTGATATACAGGGGCAAAGTGAAAAACTGTTTTTT.